This is a list of T cell receptor beta chains from one sample in a study of T-cell memory formation after mild COVID-19. TCRdb ran MiXCR on the 5' RACE reads and lists one entry per CDR3 protein. This table holds 150,000 to 200,000 distinct CDR3 sequences, 11% found once. Source material: PBMCs or a T cell subset sorted from them (not recorded which). These receptors came from a man in his late teens or twenties who had mild COVID-19 (a few samples of this study predate the infection). Cell type and time point are not known. Both conserved end residues are trimmed from each CDR3.

J gene: TRBJ1-5; V gene: TRBV7-2; CDR3 protein: ASSLVETGGGQPQH
J gene: TRBJ2-5; V gene: TRBV5-1; CDR3 protein: ASSPGASAGQETQY
J gene: TRBJ2-3; V gene: TRBV7-6; CDR3 protein: ASSLEAAADTQY
J gene: TRBJ2-3; V gene: TRBV5-1; CDR3 protein: ASRLLADQFTDTQY
J gene: TRBJ2-1; V gene: TRBV10-2; CDR3 protein: ASADRDDDEQF
J gene: TRBJ2-5; V gene: TRBV20-1; CDR3 protein: SARDLPSGEETQY
J gene: TRBJ2-3; V gene: TRBV10-3; CDR3 protein: ASKGQGPTDTQY
J gene: TRBJ1-2; V gene: TRBV20-1; CDR3 protein: SARAGGYT
J gene: TRBJ1-3; V gene: TRBV7-2; CDR3 protein: ASSLGGSGNTIY
J gene: TRBJ1-1; V gene: TRBV5-4; CDR3 protein: ASSSAGGMNTEAF
J gene: TRBJ1-2; V gene: TRBV9; CDR3 protein: ASSETVNYGYT
J gene: TRBJ2-2; V gene: TRBV18; CDR3 protein: ASSPRQGGLPGELF
J gene: TRBJ2-2; V gene: TRBV28; CDR3 protein: ASSLNRGRSGELF
J gene: TRBJ2-3; V gene: TRBV7-9; CDR3 protein: ASSLEGVADTQY
J gene: TRBJ2-1; V gene: TRBV5-1; CDR3 protein: ASSGSGDEQF
J gene: TRBJ2-1; V gene: TRBV4-2; CDR3 protein: ASSRLAGLDNEQF
J gene: TRBJ1-2; V gene: TRBV28; CDR3 protein: ASSPSDREFGGYT
J gene: TRBJ2-1; V gene: TRBV9; CDR3 protein: ASSGSGGAPYNEQF
J gene: TRBJ2-1; V gene: TRBV7-2; CDR3 protein: ASSLVGADNEQF
J gene: TRBJ1-2; V gene: TRBV29-1; CDR3 protein: SVDRGGGYT
J gene: TRBJ2-5; V gene: TRBV6-5; CDR3 protein: ASSYSMASGTETQY
J gene: TRBJ2-5; V gene: TRBV7-2; CDR3 protein: ASRRQASQETQY
J gene: TRBJ1-4; V gene: TRBV7-8; CDR3 protein: ASSKRDGHGEKLF
J gene: TRBJ1-1; V gene: TRBV7-9; CDR3 protein: ASSAGQGNTEAF
J gene: TRBJ2-3; V gene: TRBV20-1; CDR3 protein: SANLGSTDTQY
J gene: TRBJ2-5; V gene: TRBV5-4; CDR3 protein: ASSSRTSSETQY
J gene: TRBJ2-5; V gene: TRBV20-1; CDR3 protein: SVVTRVETQY
J gene: TRBJ2-1; V gene: TRBV11-2; CDR3 protein: ASSTRQGAGNEQF
J gene: TRBJ2-5; V gene: TRBV7-8; CDR3 protein: ASSLKRVQETQY
J gene: TRBJ2-7; V gene: TRBV6-5; CDR3 protein: ASSYSRGLYEQY
J gene: TRBJ2-3; V gene: TRBV18; CDR3 protein: ASSPTLPPGHTQY
J gene: TRBJ1-2; V gene: TRBV7-9; CDR3 protein: ASTLAGAEGYT
J gene: TRBJ1-4; V gene: TRBV4-1; CDR3 protein: ASRNTGKFEKLF
J gene: TRBJ2-6; V gene: TRBV7-2; CDR3 protein: ASSLSRGGSGANVLT
J gene: TRBJ1-5; V gene: TRBV4-1; CDR3 protein: ASSQVGTGKRQPQH
J gene: TRBJ1-5; V gene: TRBV3-2; CDR3 protein: ASSQEGGYRARQPQH
J gene: TRBJ1-2; V gene: TRBV4-3; CDR3 protein: ASSQDQGIGGYT
J gene: TRBJ2-3; V gene: TRBV29-1; CDR3 protein: SVEWGLAGGSTQY
J gene: TRBJ2-7; V gene: TRBV11-2; CDR3 protein: ASSFGDSYEQY
J gene: TRBJ2-6; V gene: TRBV3-1; CDR3 protein: ASSRDTGANVLT
J gene: TRBJ1-4; V gene: TRBV4-1; CDR3 protein: ASSQGISPGKLF
J gene: TRBJ2-1; V gene: TRBV4-1; CDR3 protein: ASSQQGGRGDEQF
J gene: TRBJ1-2; V gene: TRBV29-1; CDR3 protein: SVGRDYGYT